The present entry profiles one T cell receptor beta chain with its context. Its specificity is not known. Extracted total RNA amounted to at least 5.5 micrograms for each sample. The sample belongs to a study of blood T cells in healthy people across ages. Study-wide context: Using template switching, researchers captured about one barcoded beta molecule for each two T cells. The study, taken as a whole, reports: Strongly correlated with naive T cell percentage was TCR beta diversity. Unsorted PBMC input precluded a conclusive naive versus antigen-experienced comparison.

A J-beta primer mix and a sample-barcoded 5' primer were used in a second PCR of about 7 to 11 cycles. TCRdb analysed the 5' RACE reads with MiXCR anew, one entry per CDR3 protein. The sample has 700,000 to 950,000 distinct CDR3 sequences; roughly 60% are singletons. Unmatched junction bases numbered 10, after V lost 6 bases and J lost 3 bases. Germline loops: CDR1 DFQATT, CDR2 SNEGSKA (reference sequence). The CDR3 sequence is 14 residues long. This rearrangement joins TRBV20-1 to TRBJ2-7; 8 bases are a match to TRBD2. The origin of this receptor is a young man in good health. Sequences were obtained from blood. The CDR3 protein is CSARTAGAFYEQYF. CDR3 DNA: TGCAGTGCCAGGACAGCGGGGGCGTTCTACGAGCAGTACTTC.